In this sample, the clone carrying this T cell receptor (beta chain) turned up a few times. The data stem from a study of blood T cell repertoires in COVID-19. Study details: The samples span acute and convalescent COVID-19 from the United States, Italy and Spain. PBMCs, B-cell-depleted T cells, or T cells provided the cDNA or gDNA that made up the material.

V dropped 1 base and J dropped 3; count of bases not matched to a gene: 6. The CDR3 totals 16 residues. Germline V gives CDR1 LGHNA, CDR2 YSLEER. Under the authors' procedure: Amplification of reference gene primers was used by the study to estimate nucleated cell counts. Only in-frame clones appear in the TCRdb table, and some are missing; sequencing was by immunoSEQ multiplex PCR. The D gene and trimming were derived from the DNA, and the V and J assignments and clone size from that table. The repertoire has tens of thousands of clones, 65% to 90% of them found once; the top ten carry 35% to 50%. Sequences were obtained from peripheral blood. This chain uses TRBV4-3 with TRBJ2-3, with 8 positions matching TRBD2. The TCR sequence derives from an elderly man with acute or convalescent COVID-19. The CDR3 DNA reads TGCGCCAGCAGCCAAGGTTCCGCGGGAGGAACAGATACGCAGTATTTT. Translation gives CASSQGSAGGTDTQYF.